This T cell receptor (beta chain) derives from a study of blood T cells in healthy people across ages. Findings and caveats of the study: PBMCs went unsorted, and a conclusive naive versus antigen-experienced comparison was therefore prevented. Researchers report that TCR beta diversity correlated strongly with naive T cell percentage.

To note about this clonotype: Its matching antigen is unknown.

The use of a sample-barcoded 5' primer and a J-beta primer mix characterized a second PCR of roughly 6 to 11 cycles. TCRdb called the 5' RACE reads again in MiXCR, with one record for every CDR3 protein. Altogether hundreds of thousands of distinct CDR3 sequences are present, around 48% being singletons, with the ten largest covering over 10%. This clonotype was obtained from a man aged 25-40 years in good health. The sample taken for sequencing was blood.

CDR3 in DNA: TGTGCCAGCAGCCGAGACAAGTTTAAATCACCCCTCCACTTT. Its translation is CASSRDKFKSPLHF. This chain uses TRBV7-8 with TRBJ1-6; D is unresolved. The CDR3 length is 14 residues. V was pared by 5 bases and J by 10 bases, with 15 bases between. Germline V CDR1 and CDR2: SGHVS, FQNEAQ.